This is a list of T cell receptor beta chains from one sample in a study of regulatory T cells in long-lasting Graves disease. Each CDR3 protein gets one entry after TCRdb re-called the multiplex PCR reads with MiXCR. The table shows over 250,000 distinct CDR3 sequences, with around 23% occurring only once. The source material was peripheral blood mononuclear cells (PBMCs), sampled when the disease was refractory, from a patient treated with antithyroid drugs. The source is a female donor with Graves disease. Each CDR3 is given with its conserved first and last residue. Fields, in order: J gene, V gene, clone size, CDR3 protein. Size tells how often a clone was seen (once, few, many) or the class of an expanded clone, and some rows leave it out.

j_call: TRBJ2-4; v_call: TRBV20-1; clone_size: NA; cdr3_aa: CSAVGGENIQYF
j_call: TRBJ2-7; v_call: TRBV20-1; clone_size: few; cdr3_aa: CSARDSEGPYEQYF
j_call: TRBJ1-1; v_call: TRBV7-9; clone_size: few; cdr3_aa: CASSSTPSVRYTEAFF
j_call: TRBJ2-5; v_call: TRBV29-1; clone_size: few; cdr3_aa: CSAGQETQYF
j_call: TRBJ1-2; v_call: TRBV11-2; clone_size: many; cdr3_aa: CASSLDGTGYTF
j_call: TRBJ2-5; v_call: TRBV4-1; clone_size: few; cdr3_aa: CASSQGLPPGAVAETQYF
j_call: TRBJ2-5; v_call: TRBV12-3/TRBV12-4; clone_size: many; cdr3_aa: CASSFQERLETQYF
j_call: TRBJ1-2; v_call: TRBV12-3/TRBV12-4; clone_size: many; cdr3_aa: CASTPDRVGLGYTF
j_call: TRBJ2-7; v_call: TRBV6-1; clone_size: NA; cdr3_aa: CASSDTGTSQYEQYF
j_call: TRBJ2-7; v_call: TRBV18; clone_size: NA; cdr3_aa: CASSRLAGAYEQYF
j_call: TRBJ2-2; v_call: TRBV15; clone_size: many; cdr3_aa: CATSRESGRDTGELFF
j_call: TRBJ1-2; v_call: TRBV11-2; clone_size: few; cdr3_aa: CASSRSLGYGYTF
j_call: TRBJ1-5; v_call: TRBV6-2/TRBV6-3; clone_size: NA; cdr3_aa: CASSWGAGAPNQPQHF
j_call: TRBJ1-1; v_call: TRBV30; clone_size: few; cdr3_aa: CAWSPTGMNTEAFF
j_call: TRBJ1-6; v_call: TRBV5-1; clone_size: NA; cdr3_aa: CASSPGTSSYNSPLHF
j_call: TRBJ2-3; v_call: TRBV3-1; clone_size: NA; cdr3_aa: CASSLPIPYTQYF
j_call: TRBJ1-2; v_call: TRBV28; clone_size: many; cdr3_aa: CASSLQGPNYGYTF
j_call: TRBJ2-7; v_call: TRBV29-1; clone_size: NA; cdr3_aa: CSVEGRTGTAVLYEQYF
j_call: TRBJ2-5; v_call: TRBV7-8; clone_size: many; cdr3_aa: CASSPTWGRMRETQYF
j_call: TRBJ2-1; v_call: TRBV5-1; clone_size: NA; cdr3_aa: CASSLARDRYNEQFF